In this sample, the clone carrying this T cell receptor (beta chain) turned up a few times. The data stem from a study of T cells after yellow fever vaccination. V was clipped by 4 bases and J by 3 bases, with 14 bases between them. The CDR3 is 15 residues long. From germline, CDR1 is SGHDT and CDR2 YYEEEE. TCRdb reprocessed the 5' RACE reads with MiXCR, giving one entry per CDR3 protein. This table holds 95,000 to 150,000 distinct CDR3 sequences, more than 7.5% found once. This sample comprised CD8+ T cells sorted from PBMCs, obtained on the day of the yellow fever booster vaccination. The genes are TRBV5-6 and TRBJ2-1; D unclear. The receptor was isolated from a man between 18 and 35 years old who received the YFV17D yellow fever vaccine. The CDR3 reads CASSLGMSVYNEQFF. The CDR3 DNA follows: TGTGCCAGCAGCCTAGGTATGTCAGTCTACAATGAGCAGTTCTTC.